One T cell receptor beta chain is described in this entry. This clone occurred a few times. Its antigen remains unidentified. Per-base quality was not reported, and no clone a single base away is much larger than it. A distance of 11 bases separates the germline ends of V and J, which lose 11 bases and 3 bases respectively. The CDR3 covers 11 residues, taking in both the cysteine and the phenylalanine. The sequence is cut down to CDR3 DNA, 33 bases in frame from base 1. Based on the germline V gene, the CDR1 and CDR2 sequences are SNHLY and FYNNEI. Libraries were made using the immunoSEQ multiplex PCR assay. Sourced from immuneACCESS, this table was stored by TCRdb with only in-frame sequences that have V and J called. A share of the clones is absent; for the studies checked, an unresolved V gene accounts for under half, and the remainder has no known explanation. This sample gives over 60,000 clones in total; 80% to 90% of them show up just once. Around 2.3% of the sample goes to the ten largest clones.

This entry is derived from a study of T cell changes during pregnancy in multiple sclerosis (dated by TCRdb to the late 2010s). With regard to the full study: Changes in the T cell repertoire over the course of pregnancy were examined in this study in women with multiple sclerosis.

The rearranged chain carries TRBV2 and TRBJ2-7, with a tentative D gene TRBD2 over 5 matching bases. The source is a female donor with multiple sclerosis, enrolled in a pregnancy study. The material sequenced was peripheral blood, taken in the first trimester of pregnancy. The CDR3 region has the sequence CAGAAGYEQYF. The DNA sequence follows: TGTGCCGGAGCGGCGGGCTACGAGCAGTACTTC.